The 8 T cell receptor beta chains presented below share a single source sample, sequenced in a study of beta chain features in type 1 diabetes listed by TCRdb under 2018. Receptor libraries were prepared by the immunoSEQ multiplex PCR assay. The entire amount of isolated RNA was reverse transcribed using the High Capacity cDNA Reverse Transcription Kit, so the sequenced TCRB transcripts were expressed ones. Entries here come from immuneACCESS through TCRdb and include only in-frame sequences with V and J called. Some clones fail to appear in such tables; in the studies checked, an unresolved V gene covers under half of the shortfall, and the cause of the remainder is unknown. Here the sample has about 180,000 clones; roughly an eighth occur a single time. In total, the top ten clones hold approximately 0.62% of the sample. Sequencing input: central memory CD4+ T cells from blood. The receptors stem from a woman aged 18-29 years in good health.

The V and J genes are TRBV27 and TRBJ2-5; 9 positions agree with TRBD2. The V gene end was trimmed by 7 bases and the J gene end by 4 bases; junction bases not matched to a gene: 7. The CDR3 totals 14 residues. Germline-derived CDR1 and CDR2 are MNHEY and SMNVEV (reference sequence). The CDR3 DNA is TGTGCCAGCAAACCTAGCGGGATCGTAGAGACCCAGTACTTC. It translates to CASKPSGIVETQYF.

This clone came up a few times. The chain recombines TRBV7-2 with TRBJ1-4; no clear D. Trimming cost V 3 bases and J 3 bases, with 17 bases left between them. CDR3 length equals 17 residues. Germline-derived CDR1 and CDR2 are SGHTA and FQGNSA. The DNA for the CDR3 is TGTGCCAGCAGCTTGCGATGGTCCAGGCAGTCTAATGAAAAACTGTTTTTT. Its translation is CASSLRWSRQSNEKLFF.

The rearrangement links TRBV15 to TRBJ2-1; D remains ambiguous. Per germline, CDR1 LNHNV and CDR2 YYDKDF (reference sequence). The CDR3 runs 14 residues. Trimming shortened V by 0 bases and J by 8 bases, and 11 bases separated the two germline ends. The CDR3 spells CATSRDSVGDEQFF. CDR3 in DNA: TGTGCCACCAGCAGAGACTCTGTGGGCGATGAGCAGTTCTTC. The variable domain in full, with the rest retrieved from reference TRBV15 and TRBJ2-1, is DAMVIQNPRYQVTQFGKPVTLSCSQTLNHNVMYWYQQKSSQAPKLLFHYYDKDFNNEADTPDNFQSRRPNTSFCFLDIRSPGLGDTAMYLCATSRDSVGDEQFFGPGTRLTVL.

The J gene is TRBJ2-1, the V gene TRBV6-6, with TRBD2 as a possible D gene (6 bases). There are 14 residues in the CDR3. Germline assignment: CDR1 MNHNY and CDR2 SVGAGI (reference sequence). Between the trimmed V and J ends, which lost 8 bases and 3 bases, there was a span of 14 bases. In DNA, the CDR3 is TGTGCCAGCGACTCGGGAGTAAGCTACAATGAGCAGTTCTTC. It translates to CASDSGVSYNEQFF.

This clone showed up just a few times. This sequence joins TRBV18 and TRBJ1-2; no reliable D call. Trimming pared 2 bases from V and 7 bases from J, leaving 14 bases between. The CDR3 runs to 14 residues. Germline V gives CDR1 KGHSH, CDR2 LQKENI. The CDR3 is CASSPSEGKAGYTF. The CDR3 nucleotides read TGTGCCAGCTCACCATCTGAGGGAAAGGCTGGCTACACCTTC. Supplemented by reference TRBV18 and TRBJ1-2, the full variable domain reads NAGVMQNPRHLVRRRGQEARLRCSPMKGHSHVYWYRQLPEEGLKFMVYLQKENIIDESGMPKERFSAEFPKEGPSILRIQQVVRGDSAAYFCASSPSEGKAGYTFGSGTRLTVV.

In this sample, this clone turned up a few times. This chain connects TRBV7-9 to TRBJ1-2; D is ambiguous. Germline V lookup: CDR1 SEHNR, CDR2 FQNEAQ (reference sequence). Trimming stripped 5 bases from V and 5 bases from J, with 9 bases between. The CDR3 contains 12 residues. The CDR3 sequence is CASSLATYGYTF. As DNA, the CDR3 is TGTGCCAGCAGCCTCGCCACATATGGCTACACCTTC.

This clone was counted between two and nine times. The CDR3 region has the DNA TGTGCCAGCAGCCAAAGAGGACAGGGGAACTATGGCTACACCTTC. This gives the protein CASSQRGQGNYGYTF. The chain combines TRBV16 with TRBJ1-2; 9 bases agree with TRBD1. The ends lost 2 bases at V and 2 bases at J; junction bases unmatched: 3. Germline V lookup: CDR1 KGHSY, CDR2 FQNENV. This CDR3 has 15 amino acids. Drawing the rest from reference TRBV16 and TRBJ1-2, the complete variable domain is GEEVAQTPKHLVRGEGQKAKLYCAPIKGHSYVFWYQQVLKNEFKFLISFQNENVFDETGMPKERFSAKCLPNSPCSLEIQATKLEDSAVYFCASSQRGQGNYGYTFGSGTRLTVV.

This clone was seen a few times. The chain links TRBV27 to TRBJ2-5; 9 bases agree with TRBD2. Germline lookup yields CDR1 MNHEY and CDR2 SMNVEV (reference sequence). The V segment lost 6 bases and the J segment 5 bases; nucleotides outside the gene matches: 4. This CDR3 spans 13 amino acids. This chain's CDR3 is CASRGLAPETQYF. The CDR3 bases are TGTGCCAGCAGGGGACTAGCCCCCGAGACCCAGTACTTC.